This is a list of T cell receptor beta chains from one sample in a study of blood T cell repertoires in COVID-19. Generated by immunoSEQ multiplex PCR, the TCRdb table keeps only in-frame clones and is missing some. The repertoire holds about 82,000 clones, with about four fifths as singletons. Sequencing input: peripheral blood. These receptors were obtained from an older man with acute or convalescent COVID-19. CDR3s include the opening cysteine and the closing phenylalanine or tryptophan. Only some rows state a clone size, as once, few, many or a class for expanded clones.

>TRBV5-1|18|TRBJ2-1|few
CASSWGGSSGSSYNEQFF
>TRBV7-8|14|TRBJ1-2|.
CASSSDRAYDGYTF
>TRBV27|14|TRBJ1-6|.
CASSYTGGNSPLHF
>TRBV7-3|15|TRBJ2-2|.
CASSLTSGPTGELFF
>TRBV19|14|TRBJ1-1|.
CASSTQYATTEAFF
>TRBV6-5|15|TRBJ1-5|.
CASRRGQVSNQPQHF
>TRBV28|13|TRBJ1-1|few
CASSLNTGPWAFF
>TRBV5-8|17|TRBJ2-7|.
CASSSWGRTGAPYEQYF
>TRBV12-5|16|TRBJ2-1|.
CASGPSGTGPYNEQFF
>TRBV7-2|15|TRBJ2-7|.
CASSFEAGASYEQYF
>TRBV19|15|TRBJ1-5|.
CASSIGTLWAQPQHF
>TRBV10-1|15|TRBJ2-3|.
CASSAGQGARDTQYF
>TRBV5-1|13|TRBJ2-7|.
CASSLGGQGTVYF
>TRBV6-1|15|TRBJ2-1|few
CASSEKGAWGNEQFF
>TRBV2|15|TRBJ1-3|.
CASKIQGAGGNTIYF
>TRBV4-3|15|TRBJ1-6|.
CASSQESQGYSPLHF
>TRBV7-9|13|TRBJ2-7|.
CASSRDSSYEQYF
>TRBV30|14|TRBJ2-7|.
CAWSVGRGPYEQYF
>TRBV5-1|14|TRBJ2-4|once
CASSLDLAKNIQYF
>TRBV5-1|15|TRBJ1-2|.
CASSRVETGNYGYTF
>TRBV28|15|TRBJ2-3|.
CASSSSGRARDTQYF
>TRBV5-6|14|TRBJ1-3|.
CASSLSRAGNTIYF
>TRBV15|16|TRBJ2-1|.
CATSRGGLAVQGEQFF
>TRBV5-1|14|TRBJ2-5|.
CASSLGQAQETQYF
>TRBV2|14|TRBJ2-7|few
CASTLTGGTYEQYF
>TRBV28|13|TRBJ1-2|.
CASSSQGSYGYTF
>TRBV5-5|15|TRBJ2-7|.
CASSETGGHSYEQYF
>TRBV30|14|TRBJ2-1|.
CAWSKSGGSPEQFF
>TRBV7-9|16|TRBJ1-4|.
CASSYPTGGTNEKLFF
>TRBV19|14|TRBJ1-2|.
CASNNMGQTYGYTF
>TRBV5-5|13|TRBJ1-1|.
CASSSGVNTEAFF
>TRBV5-5|13|TRBJ2-1|.
CASSLQAGNEQFF
>TRBV28|13|TRBJ2-3|.
CASSPTDTDTQYF
>TRBV19|13|TRBJ2-6|.
CASRPGTLDVLTF
>TRBV11-1|15|TRBJ2-2|.
CASSLRRVGAGELFF
>TRBV5-4|15|TRBJ1-6|.
CASSLRTGGNSPLHF
>TRBV9|14|TRBJ1-5|few
CASSAGTGDQPQHF
>TRBV7-2|14|TRBJ2-7|few
CASSLNPISHEQYF
>TRBV3-1/TRBV3-2|14|TRBJ1-1|.
CASTTGHENTEAFF
>TRBV6-5|16|TRBJ2-2|.
CASSYGQGSFSGELFF
>TRBV27|18|TRBJ2-1|.
CASSSRGGRDWSYNEQFF
>TRBV6-2/TRBV6-3|15|TRBJ1-4|.
CASSYSASWNEKLFF
>TRBV7-2|15|TRBJ2-5|.
CASSTGTTTGETQYF
>TRBV11-2|13|TRBJ1-1|.
CASSLLGDTEAFF
>TRBV2|14|TRBJ1-5|.
CASSEDRDQQPQHF
>TRBV28|15|TRBJ1-1|.
CASSLGAAGNTEAFF
>TRBV7-2|14|TRBJ2-2|.
CASSFRGSAGELFF
>TRBV28|12|TRBJ2-7|.
CASTRGWDEQYF
>TRBV2|13|TRBJ2-5|.
CASSERGGETQYF
>TRBV7-9|16|TRBJ2-7|.
CASSRQGAMSSYEQYF
>TRBV28|16|TRBJ1-1|.
CASSLRTGGLNTEAFF
>TRBV5-1|13|TRBJ2-3|.
CASSSGSTDTQYF